This TCR beta chain was observed in a study of STAT5B mutations in CD4+ large granular lymphocyte leukemia. There are a few counts of this clone. Its specificity is not known. Germline V gene data show CDR1 as SNHLY and CDR2 as FYNNEI. The CDR3 extends over 12 amino acids. The trim removed 10 bases at V and 5 bases at J, leaving 7 bases unmatched. The study, taken as a whole, reports: Top patient clones used TRBV06 genes more often: 8/27 versus 2/35 in controls. About 26% of private leukemic clonotypes occurred rarely in other patients' non-leukemic repertoires.

The assay was run at survey level. Assay: immunoSEQ multiplex PCR; the TCRdb copy retains only in-frame clones and omits some. The profile covers tens of thousands of clones, with 81% appearing a single time and about 4.6% taken by the ten largest. Sequenced material: CD4+ T cells from blood buffy coats. This sequence originates from a human donor in good health. The rearrangement links TRBV2 to TRBJ1-2, with 7 nucleotides matching TRBD1. CDR3: CATSGTEYGYTF. The CDR3 nucleotides read TGTGCCACATCCGGGACAGAGTATGGCTACACCTTC.